The T cell receptor beta chain under discussion was sequenced for a study of identical twins. The germline CDR1 and CDR2 sequences are SGHRS and YFSETQ. CDR3 length: 14 amino acids. Healthy Caucasians, and only they, were the donors. With template switching, a universal primer site was added, and the cDNA carried unique molecular identifiers. TCRdb itself ran the 5' RACE reads through MiXCR, one entry per CDR3 protein. The sample lists about 890,000 distinct CDR3 sequences; approximately 13% were seen once. The sample holds many counts of this clonotype. Mismatch with germline at one junction end may stem from a read error. The same sample was also studied in work on yellow fever vaccine responses in identical twins. That source reports: Convergence reportedly seemed to mark part of the twins' vaccine T cell response, with personalization marking the rest.

The sample taken for sequencing was PBMCs. This TCR derives from a woman between 18 and 29 years old in good health. The chain employs TRBV5-1 and TRBJ2-2, with D possibly TRBD1 on 6 matching bases. The CDR3 bases are TGTGCCAGCAGCTTAGGACAGTTAACCGGGGAGCTGTTTTTT. Translated: CASSLGQLTGELFF. The full variable domain, with the rest looked up from reference TRBV5-1 and TRBJ2-2, is KAGVTQTPRYLIKTRGQQVTLSCSPISGHRSVSWYQQTPGQGLQFLFEYFSETQRNKGNFPGRFSGRQFSNSRSEMNVSTLELGDSALYLCASSLGQLTGELFFGEGSRLTVL.